The TCR beta chain described here comes from a study of T-cell memory formation after mild COVID-19. With constant-segment primers, 5'RACE yielded cDNA libraries of TCR alpha and TCR beta that carried sample barcodes and UMIs. In TCRdb, the 5' RACE reads were re-called with MiXCR into one record per CDR3 protein. The sample includes roughly 450,000 distinct CDR3 sequences, 15% to 20% of them seen just once. General study findings and limits: Day 15 to 85 contractors were CD4/CD8 balanced; later expanders leaned CD4+. The authors did not confirm SARS-CoV-2 specificity of second-wave clones peaking day 37.

The V gene's germline CDR1 is MGHRA and CDR2 YSYEKL. Deletions cut 3 bases from V and 3 bases from J, with 11 bases between. The CDR3 totals 14 residues. Comments on this clonotype: Its matching antigen is unknown.

The chain is built from TRBV4-1 and TRBJ2-5; maybe TRBD2 (7 bases). This sequence originates from an adult woman who had mild COVID-19 (a few samples of this study predate the infection). Cell type and time point are not known. The sample consisted of PBMCs or a T cell subset sorted from them (not recorded which). The CDR3 DNA sequence: TGCGCCAGCAGCCACCTAGGGGGGGAAGAGACCCAGTACTTC. This translates into CASSHLGGEETQYF.